The 4 T cell receptor beta chains given below trace back to one sample, sequenced in a study of beta chain features in type 1 diabetes. The whole isolated RNA underwent reverse transcription, so sequencing captured expressed TCRB transcripts. The repertoire was sequenced with immunoSEQ multiplex PCR; TCRdb's copy has only in-frame clones and lacks some. This table has about 900,000 clones, 15% to 20% appearing once. Sequencing was carried out using naive CD4+ T cells from blood. The origin of the receptors is a young woman in good health.

The genes are TRBV6-4 and TRBJ2-1; 12 bases are a match to TRBD2. The J segment lost 8 bases and the V segment lost 4 bases, leaving 15 bases of the junction unmatched. The length of the CDR3 is 18 residues. Germline V gene data show CDR1 as MRHNA and CDR2 as SNTAGT. This CDR3 reads CASSVRLAGASSLDEQFF. Written as DNA, the CDR3 is TGTGCCAGCAGTGTTAGACTAGCGGGAGCGTCGAGTCTCGATGAGCAGTTCTTC.

V gene TRBV2 combines with J gene TRBJ2-7; D gene unclear. The CDR3 is 14 amino acids. Trimming shortened V by 3 bases and J by 1 base, and 10 bases separated the two germline ends. Germline CDR1 SNHLY, CDR2 FYNNEI. The CDR3 sequence: CASSDTPPSYEQYF. In DNA form, the CDR3 reads TGTGCCAGCAGTGATACCCCCCCGTCCTACGAGCAGTACTTC.

Only a few counts were recorded for this clone. Additional DNA sequences in this sample encode the identical CDR3. The CDR3 reads CASRLQGYEQYF. In nucleotides, the CDR3 is TGTGCCAGCAGGCTACAGGGTTACGAGCAGTACTTC. This chain joins TRBV2 and TRBJ2-7; D is perhaps TRBD1 (6 bases). Deletions cut 6 bases from V and 4 bases from J, with 10 bases between. Looked up from germline, CDR1 is SNHLY and CDR2 is FYNNEI. The CDR3 is 12 amino acids. Full variable domain (missing parts from reference TRBV2 and TRBJ2-7): EPEVTQTPSHQVTQMGQEVILRCVPISNHLYFYWYRQILGQKVEFLVSFYNNEISEKSEIFDDQFSVERPDGSNFTLKIRSTKLEDSAMYFCASRLQGYEQYFGPGTRLTVT.

The V and J genes are TRBV4-3 and TRBJ2-3, with 9 bases identical to TRBD1. The junction had 6 bases not matched to a gene; V was cut back by 2 bases and J by 6 bases. Per the germline V gene, CDR1 is LGHNA and CDR2 is YSLEER. This CDR3 is built from 15 residues. The CDR3 loop reads CASSQNRGLRDTQYF. DNA for the CDR3: TGCGCCAGCAGCCAAAACAGGGGGCTAAGGGATACGCAGTATTTT.